This T cell receptor beta chain emerged from a study of post-analysis software for immune sequencing data. Study overall: The cohort encompassed relapsing-remitting, secondary progressive and progressive-relapsing multiple sclerosis disease courses.

Libraries were made from TCR beta cDNA, and they carried unique molecular identifiers. TCRdb re-analysed the PCR reads in MiXCR, keeping a single row per CDR3 protein. The sample consists of over 250,000 distinct CDR3 sequences, about 40% of them appearing once. The length of the CDR3 is 12 residues. CDR1 and CDR2 from the germline V gene are SGHRS and YFSETQ. V lost 3 bases and J lost 6, with 8 bases in between. This clonotype showed up many times. The target antigen is unknown. Findings and limits, study-wide: Included in a set of roughly five TRBV segments more frequent in patients than controls were TRBV5-6, TRBV5-1 and TRBV20-1. With F measure, samples from one preparation batch clustered together strongly.

This rearrangement joins TRBV5-1 to TRBJ2-3; unclear D gene. Specimen: blood. The sequence was obtained from a girl aged 10-17 years with multiple sclerosis. The CDR3 bases are TGCGCCAGCAGCTGGCCCGGGGATACGCAGTATTTT. Translation: CASSWPGDTQYF.